The T cell receptor beta chain described here comes from a study of shared clonotypes between healthy human individuals. As for the study in general: CD4 naive cells filled three plates per donor, CD4 memory three, CD8 naive two and CD8 memory one. Study-wide findings and caveats: The low donor count limited represented genetic and exposure-history diversity.

The germline gives CDR1 MNHEY, CDR2 SMNVEV (reference sequence). The CDR3 length is 14 residues. Germline trimming cut 4 bases from V and 8 bases from J; bases unmatched to any gene: 5. At deep level, the assay was performed. Using immunoSEQ multiplex PCR, the repertoire was profiled, and TCRdb retains in-frame clones only, with some absent. The table has over 2,000,000 clones, over 85% seen once. A note on this clone: Antigen specificity is unknown.

As defined, naive CD8 cells were CD45RO-negative and positively selected for CCR7, with terminally differentiated effector memory CD45RA+ cells excluded. The source is a man younger than 35 in good health. Some clones in this sample may be carry-over from other donors' samples. The sample was naive CD8+ T cells from PBMCs. The chain combines TRBV27 with TRBJ1-6; 7 nucleotides match TRBD1. In nucleotides, the CDR3 is TGTGCCAGCAGTTCTTCAGGGGGTTATTCACCCCTCCACTTT. Residues: CASSSSGGYSPLHF.